The 9 T cell receptor beta chains listed next were all sequenced from one sample in a study of cytomegalovirus exposure and HLA in healthy donors. PCR employed 60 Vbeta and 13 Jbeta primers. Clones were read by immunoSEQ multiplex PCR, and TCRdb kept only the in-frame ones, dropping some. Seen here are about 98,000 clones, more than 65% observed once, and the top ten hold 8% to 9%. The sequencing sample was made of PBMCs. The receptors stem from a human donor in good health.

The chain is built from TRBV30 and TRBJ2-3; D remains unclear. Germline lookup yields CDR1 GTSNPN and CDR2 SVGIG (reference sequence). CDR3 length: 13 amino acids. Trimming stripped 6 bases from V and 0 bases from J, with 10 bases between. CDR3 sequence: CACRVTSTDTQYF. The CDR3 DNA follows: TGTGCCTGTCGCGTTACTAGCACAGATACGCAGTATTTT.

This clone was found a few times. The chain couples TRBV27 to TRBJ1-1, with 9 bases identical to TRBD1. The CDR3 has 15 amino acids. The germline CDR1 and CDR2 sequences are MNHEY and SMNVEV (reference sequence). J lost 11 bases, V lost 5 bases, and 15 bases had no gene match. DNA of the CDR3: TGTGCCAGCAGTCGAGGGGACAGGGTCTACGGAGGGGCTTTCTTT. This sequence encodes CASSRGDRVYGGAFF.

Only a few counts were recorded for this clone. The chain combines TRBV25-1 with TRBJ1-1; a possible D gene is TRBD1 (6 bases). The CDR3 length is 15 residues. Germline-derived CDR1 and CDR2 are MGHDK and SYGVNS. V was pared by 4 bases and J by 6 bases, with 18 bases between. The CDR3 DNA sequence: TGTGCCAGCAGTGGGACAGTGGGGAAGGTGGCTGAAGCTTTCTTT. Translating gives CASSGTVGKVAEAFF.

The rearrangement uses TRBV5-1 and TRBJ2-1; 10 positions match TRBD2. V was clipped by 6 bases and J by 4 bases; unmatched bases: 16. The germline V gene encodes CDR1 SGHRS and CDR2 YFSETQ. The CDR3 is 18 amino acids. For the CDR3, the DNA is TGCGCCAGCAATCCCCTTGGGATTGGACTAGCGGATTACAATGAGCAGTTCTTC. Encoded protein: CASNPLGIGLADYNEQFF. The entire variable domain, with the rest obtained from reference TRBV5-1 and TRBJ2-1, is as follows: KAGVTQTPRYLIKTRGQQVTLSCSPISGHRSVSWYQQTPGQGLQFLFEYFSETQRNKGNFPGRFSGRQFSNSRSEMNVSTLELGDSALYLCASNPLGIGLADYNEQFFGPGTRLTVL.

The rearrangement uses TRBV29-1 and TRBJ2-7; D is unresolved. Between the trimmed V and J ends, which lost 4 bases and 2 bases, there was a span of 15 bases. CDR3 size: 14 residues. Germline-derived CDR1 and CDR2 are SQVTM and ANQGSEA. This CDR3 reads CSVGVADFTYEQYF. The CDR3 DNA follows: TGCAGCGTTGGTGTGGCAGACTTCACCTACGAGCAGTACTTC.

The sample holds one count of this clone. The rearrangement links TRBV5-1 to TRBJ1-1; D might be TRBD1 (5 bases). The CDR3 is 15 amino acids. Trimming shortened V by 5 bases and J by 1 base, and 15 bases separated the two germline ends. Germline CDR1 SGHRS, CDR2 YFSETQ. As DNA, the CDR3 is TGCGCCAGCAGGTCAGGGATTATCCCGAACACTGAAGCTTTCTTT. Encoded protein: CASRSGIIPNTEAFF.

CDR3: CASSPVQRNNEQFF. The CDR3 DNA reads TGTGCCAGTAGCCCAGTCCAGCGAAACAATGAGCAGTTCTTC. The J gene is TRBJ2-1, the V gene TRBV19; the D is unclear. CDR3 length: 14 residues. The V end lost 6 bases, the J end lost 5 bases, and 14 bases lay between the germline ends. The germline CDR1 and CDR2 sequences are LNHDA and SQIVND (reference sequence).

The J gene is TRBJ1-1, the V gene TRBV19; TRBD1 matches 7 bases. V lost 5 bases and J lost 0; bases outside the gene matches: 6. Germline assignment: CDR1 LNHDA and CDR2 SQIVND (reference sequence). This CDR3 has 15 amino acids. CDR3: CASSLGQTMNTEAFF. As DNA, the CDR3 is TGTGCCAGTAGTCTGGGACAGACCATGAACACTGAAGCTTTCTTT.

This clone was detected ten times or more. This rearrangement joins TRBV7-9 to TRBJ2-3; D may be TRBD2 (5 bases). Trimming took off 5 bases at V and 6 bases at J, with 15 bases between the two ends. CDR1 SEHNR and CDR2 FQNEAQ come from the germline V gene (reference sequence). This CDR3 comprises 14 residues. CDR3 region: CASSPPAAWDTQYF. The CDR3 DNA follows: TGTGCCAGCAGCCCCCCAGCGGCGTGGGATACGCAGTATTTT.